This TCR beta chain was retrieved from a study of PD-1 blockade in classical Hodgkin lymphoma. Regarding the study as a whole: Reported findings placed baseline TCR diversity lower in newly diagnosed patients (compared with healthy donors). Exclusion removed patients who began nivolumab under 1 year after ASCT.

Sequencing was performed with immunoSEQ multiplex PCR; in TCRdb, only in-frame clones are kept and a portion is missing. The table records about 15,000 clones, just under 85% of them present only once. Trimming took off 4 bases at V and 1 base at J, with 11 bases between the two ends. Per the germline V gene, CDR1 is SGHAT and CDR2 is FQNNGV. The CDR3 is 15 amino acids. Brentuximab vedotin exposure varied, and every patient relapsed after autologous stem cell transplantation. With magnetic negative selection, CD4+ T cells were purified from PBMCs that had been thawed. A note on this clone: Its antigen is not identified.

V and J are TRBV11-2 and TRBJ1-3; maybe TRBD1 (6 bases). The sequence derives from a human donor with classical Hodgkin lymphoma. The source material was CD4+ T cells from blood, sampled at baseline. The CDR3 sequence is CASSWTASSGNTIYF. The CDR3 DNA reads TGTGCCAGCAGCTGGACAGCTTCATCTGGAAACACCATATATTTT.